This paragraph reports one T cell receptor beta chain. This clonotype was counted a few times. The antigen it recognizes is unknown. Base qualities were left out, and no much larger clone turns up one base away. Taken from cysteine to phenylalanine, the CDR3 has 15 residues. The kept DNA is CDR3 alone, 45 bases in frame from the first base. CDR1 MNHEY and CDR2 SVGAGI were looked up in the germline V gene. The junction shows trimming of 0 bases on V and 3 bases on J, plus 8 bases between the germline ends. Donors were roughly 40 systemically healthy Caucasian individuals from Russia aged 6 to 90 years. Each donor gave 8 to 10 milliliters of peripheral blood, collected into EDTA-treated Vacutainer tubes. Ficoll-Paque density-gradient centrifugation was used to isolate PBMCs, with at least 6 million obtained per sample. Total RNA, at least 5 micrograms per sample, was extracted from PBMCs with Trizol reagent. For every donor, an aliquot of PBMCs went through flow cytometry to measure the percentages of naive CD45RAhigh/CD27high T cells.

This sample was taken from a study of blood T cells in healthy people across ages (dated by TCRdb to between 2015 and 2016). A note on the overall study: In model experiments, template switching captured about one uniquely barcoded TCR beta cDNA molecule for every two T cells. To avoid experimental bias, donors of different ages were spread randomly across the sequencing lanes. Age-related changes in TCR beta repertoire diversity were measured in the study by deep sequencing normalized with unique cDNA molecular identifiers. Using the same blood draw, the study looked at two additional independent replicas of 1 million unique cDNA reads for two donors, one aged 18 to 30 and the other aged 80 or older. Four age groups were formed from the donors: young (average roughly 15 years), middle-aged (approximately 40), aged (roughly 58) and long-lived (around 80).

What the work shows at the level of the full study, not this receptor alone: Bulk unsorted PBMC profiling prevented conclusive comparison of naive and antigen-experienced compartments. As age increased, observed TCR beta diversity per million T cells dropped in a roughly linear way, and a significant reduction was already evident by age roughly 36. Compared with the aged group, the long-lived group had more naive CD4+ T cells, fewer expanded clones and increased TCR diversity, a pattern suggesting age selection. Estimates of total diversity based on one million sequenced T cells were considered lower bounds and underestimates. Because donor CMV infection status was unknown, age-related changes in expanded clonotypes were potentially confounded. A strong correlation was found between observed TCR beta diversity and the percentage of naive T cells measured by flow cytometry.

Libraries were built with 5' RACE. Sequencing used an Illumina HiSeq 2500. A second PCR of about 6 to 11 cycles was performed with a sample-barcoded 5' primer and a J-beta primer mix. A template-switch 5' adaptor carrying 12 random nucleotides introduced a unique molecular identifier onto each TCR beta cDNA molecule. Each sample yielded at least 2.5 million CDR3-containing paired-end reads. All of the RNA was converted into first-strand cDNA using the Mint cDNA synthesis kit, with a TRBC-specific oligonucleotide serving as the primer. After uracil-DNA glycosylase treatment, a first 18-cycle PCR used universal primers M1SS and BC2_uni_R on all cDNA. In the source study's methods: Each sample was normalized by randomly selecting 1 million high-quality reads, each carrying a distinct molecular identifier. Reads with shared molecular identifiers were discarded instead of being binned into consensus sequences. MiTCR, with a Q25 quality threshold and the strictest error-elimination algorithm, was used for CDR3 identification, clonotype clustering and error correction. A nonparametric unseen species model using Euler transformation provided a lower-bound estimate of total TCR beta diversity. Using fastp at Q25 and MiXCR, TCRdb reprocessed the public reads and kept productive beta chains. Under each unique CDR3 protein, matching rows form one entry showing the most common genes and DNA. The V and J calls follow TCRdb's processing rather than the paper's. The sample table shows around 1,500,000 distinct CDR3 sequences, and 28% are seen once. The top ten hold about 8% of the sample.

The clonotype was recovered from a woman in her twenties or thirties in good health. The specimen was blood. The chain was built from TRBV6-5 and TRBJ2-2; the D call is tentative, TRBD1 or TRBD2, as each matches 5 bases. In nucleotide form, the sequence is TGTGCCAGCAGTTACTCGTGGGGGTACACCGGGGAGCTGTTTTTT. Its protein reads: CASSYSWGYTGELFF.